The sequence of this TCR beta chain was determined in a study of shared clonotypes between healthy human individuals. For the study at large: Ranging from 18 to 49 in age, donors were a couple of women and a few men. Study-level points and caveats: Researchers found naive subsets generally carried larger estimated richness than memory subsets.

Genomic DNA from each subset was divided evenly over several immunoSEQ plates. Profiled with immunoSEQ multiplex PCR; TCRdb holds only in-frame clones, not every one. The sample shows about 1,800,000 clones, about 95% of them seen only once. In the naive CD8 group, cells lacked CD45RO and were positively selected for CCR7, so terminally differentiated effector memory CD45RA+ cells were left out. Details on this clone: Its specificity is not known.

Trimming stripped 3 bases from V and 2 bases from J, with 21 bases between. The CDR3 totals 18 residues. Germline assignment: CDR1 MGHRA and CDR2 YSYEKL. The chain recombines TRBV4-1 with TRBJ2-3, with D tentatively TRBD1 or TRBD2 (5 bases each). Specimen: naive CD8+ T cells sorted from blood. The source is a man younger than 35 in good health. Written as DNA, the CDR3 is TGCGCCAGCAGCCACGCCCTGGGTCAGGGAGTAAACACAGATACGCAGTATTTT. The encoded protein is CASSHALGQGVNTDTQYF.